The 29 T cell receptor beta chains presented below share a single source sample, sequenced in a study of OX40 agonist ivuxolimab in advanced cancers. Measured with immunoSEQ multiplex PCR; TCRdb has only the in-frame clones, and not every one. Of approximately 84,000 clones in the sample, more than 70% were seen once. Sequencing was performed on CD4+ or CD8+ T cells sorted from blood, taken in a trial of the OX40 agonist ivuxolimab. The receptor set was obtained from an adult with an advanced solid tumor such as melanoma, head and neck, liver or kidney cancer.

This clone was seen a few times. Other DNA sequences in this sample translate to the same CDR3. This chain joins TRBV5-1 and TRBJ1-6; no clear D gene. This CDR3 region has 13 residues. The V and J ends lost 0 bases and 7 bases respectively, with 5 bases between them. CDR1 and CDR2 from the germline V gene are SGHRS and YFSETQ. CDR3 amino acids: CASSLGPNSPLHF. DNA for the CDR3: TGCGCCAGCAGCTTGGGGCCGAATTCACCCCTCCACTTT.

V usage is TRBV19 and J usage is TRBJ2-7, with TRBD1 matching 9 bases. The CDR3 spans 14 residues. The germline V gene encodes CDR1 LNHDA and CDR2 SQIVND (reference sequence). V trimming: 3 bases; J trimming: 1 base; junction bases outside the gene matches: 1. The DNA of the CDR3 is TGTGCCAGTAGTATCGGGACAGGGTCCTACGAGCAGTACTTC. Its protein is CASSIGTGSYEQYF.

The chain employs TRBV7-9 and TRBJ2-7; TRBD1 matches at 8 bases. CDR1 is SEHNR and CDR2 is FQNEAQ in the germline V gene (reference sequence). The CDR3 runs 11 residues. The ends lost 3 bases at V and 12 bases at J; junction bases unmatched: 4. This CDR3 is CASSLGQVRYF. For the CDR3, the DNA is TGTGCCAGCAGCTTGGGACAGGTCCGGTACTTC.

The genes are TRBV10-1 and TRBJ2-2; no clear D gene. Germline V lookup: CDR1 WNHNN, CDR2 SYGVQD (reference sequence). The CDR3 spans 13 residues. V lost 2 bases and J 4 bases, leaving 5 bases between the germline ends. DNA for the CDR3: TGCGCCAGCAGTGAGACCCCCACCGGGGAGCTGTTTTTT. Amino acids: CASSETPTGELFF.

This clone showed up just a few times. The rearrangement uses TRBV6-1 and TRBJ1-2, with D perhaps TRBD1 (5 bases). This CDR3 region has 14 residues. V dropped 2 bases and J dropped 5 bases, with 12 bases sitting between them. Germline values: CDR1 MNHNS, CDR2 SASEGT. CDR3 loop: CASSERRGWYGYTF. DNA of the CDR3: TGTGCCAGCAGTGAACGGAGGGGATGGTATGGCTACACCTTC.

J is TRBJ1-1 and V is TRBV7-9; 8 nucleotides align to TRBD1. V lost 5 bases to trimming and J lost 1 base; unmatched junction nucleotides: 3. The length of the CDR3 is 14 residues. Germline-derived CDR1 and CDR2 are SEHNR and FQNEAQ (reference sequence). The CDR3 loop reads CASSRTGQNTEAFF. As DNA, the CDR3 is TGTGCCAGCAGCCGGACAGGGCAGAACACTGAAGCTTTCTTT.

In nucleotides, the CDR3 is TGTGCCAGCAGGATGGACAGGAGATTCAATCAGCCCCAGCATTTT. It specifies CASRMDRRFNQPQHF. The V call is TRBV2, the J call TRBJ1-5; TRBD1 agrees at 7 bases. After removal of 6 bases from V and 3 bases from J, the junction contained 8 bases not matched to a gene. Germline CDR1 is SNHLY and CDR2 is FYNNEI. The CDR3 spans 15 residues.

This clone appeared a single time. V is TRBV2 and J is TRBJ2-1; a possible D gene is TRBD2 (5 bases). V lost 5 bases and J 1 base, leaving 9 bases between the germline ends. CDR1 and CDR2 from the germline V gene are SNHLY and FYNNEI. The CDR3 has 14 amino acids. The CDR3: CASSTGVSYNEQFF. The CDR3 DNA is TGTGCCAGCAGTACCGGGGTTTCCTACAATGAGCAGTTCTTC.

This CDR3 reads CASSLGGPTDTQYF. The CDR3 region has the DNA TGCGCCAGCAGCTTGGGAGGACCCACAGATACGCAGTATTTT. The J gene is TRBJ2-3, the V gene TRBV5-1; no definite D call. Germline loops: CDR1 SGHRS, CDR2 YFSETQ. The CDR3 runs to 14 residues. The ends were cut back, 0 bases at V and 2 bases at J, with 7 bases in the middle.

This chain joins TRBV5-1 and TRBJ1-1; TRBD1 might be the D (5 bases). In germline, CDR1 is SGHRS, CDR2 YFSETQ. The CDR3 has 14 amino acids. V lost 6 bases, J lost 1 base, and 13 bases lay in between. The CDR3 region has the DNA TGCGCCAGCACCTGGGGGGGTTCGAACACTGAAGCTTTCTTT. Protein product: CASTWGGSNTEAFF.

The gene calls are TRBV5-4 and TRBJ1-2; D unclear. Germline CDR1 SGHNT, CDR2 YYREEE (reference sequence). The CDR3 loop spans 14 amino acids. V lost 4 bases and J lost 10, with 20 bases in between. This CDR3 is CASSMLPPEGLYTF. CDR3 in DNA: TGTGCCAGCAGCATGCTTCCCCCCGAAGGCCTCTACACCTTC.

V is TRBV29-1 and J is TRBJ1-5; D is possibly TRBD1 (5 bases). The CDR3 is 15 residues long. The V end was cut by 4 bases, the J end by 6 bases, with 19 bases between. Germline V gene lookup returns CDR1 SQVTM and CDR2 ANQGSEA. In DNA form, the CDR3 reads TGCAGCGTTGCTGGGGCTTCGGGCAGTGGTCAGCCCCAGCATTTT. It specifies CSVAGASGSGQPQHF.

This chain's CDR3 is CASSTAGRRKNTEAFF. The CDR3 DNA sequence: TGTGCCAGTAGTACCGCCGGACGGAGGAAGAACACTGAAGCTTTCTTT. The V and J genes are TRBV19 and TRBJ1-1; D not certain. V was shortened by 4 bases and J by 1 base, with 16 bases between the two germline ends. CDR1 and CDR2 (germline): LNHDA, SQIVND (reference sequence). The CDR3 spans 16 residues. Based on the CDR3 plus reference TRBV19 and TRBJ1-1, the full variable domain is DGGITQSPKYLFRKEGQNVTLSCEQNLNHDAMYWYRQDPGQGLRLIYYSQIVNDFQKGDIAEGYSVSREKKESFPLTVTSAQKNPTAFYLCASSTAGRRKNTEAFFGQGTRLTVV.

Comment on this clone: This specimen includes other DNA sequences encoding the same CDR3. The chain combines TRBV18 with TRBJ2-5, with D hard to call. The germline V gene has CDR1 KGHSH and CDR2 LQKENI. This CDR3 is 15 amino acids long. V was pared by 3 bases and J by 5 bases, with 16 bases between. The CDR3, as DNA: TGTGCCAGCTCACCCTCGGTTCAGCTAGGCGAGACCCAGTACTTC. Amino acids: CASSPSVQLGETQYF.

The chain has TRBV7-6 and TRBJ2-1, with TRBD2 matching over 10 bases. The germline V gene encodes CDR1 SGHVS and CDR2 FNYEAQ. The CDR3 contains 20 residues. The V gene end was trimmed by 3 bases and the J gene end by 6 bases; junction bases not matched to a gene: 20. CDR3 sequence (DNA): TGTGCCAGCAGCTTGGTCCTGGGGGGAGGGGCAGCGGGAGGGCCCAATGAGCAGTTCTTC. Its translation: CASSLVLGGGAAGGPNEQFF.

The chain combines TRBV10-1 with TRBJ2-2; tentative D call: TRBD1 (5 bases). The CDR3 spans 15 residues. Per the germline V gene, CDR1 is WNHNN and CDR2 is SYGVQD (reference sequence). Trimming cost V 0 bases and J 6 bases, with 11 bases left between them. The CDR3 DNA follows: TGCGCCAGCAGTGAGTCAGGCAGGGAAGCCGGGGAGCTGTTTTTT. It translates to CASSESGREAGELFF.

The V gene is TRBV18, the J gene TRBJ2-1, with TRBD2 matching over 7 bases. Germline V gives CDR1 KGHSH, CDR2 LQKENI. V dropped 3 bases and J dropped 8; count of bases not matched to a gene: 10. The CDR3 is 15 amino acids. As DNA, the CDR3 is TGTGCCAGCTCACCCTCCAGCGGGGCTGGCCATGAGCAGTTCTTC. It is translated as CASSPSSGAGHEQFF.

V and J are TRBV7-6 and TRBJ2-7, with 7 nucleotides matching TRBD1. The germline CDR1 and CDR2 sequences are SGHVS and FNYEAQ. The CDR3 is made up of 15 amino acids. J gave up 7 bases and V 3 bases, and 12 bases lay outside the gene matches. As DNA, the CDR3 is TGTGCCAGCAGCTTCCGACAGGGAGCTCCGAGGGAGCAGTACTTC. Translated: CASSFRQGAPREQYF.

The chain uses TRBV7-6 and TRBJ2-5, with TRBD1 matching 11 bases. Unmatched junction bases numbered 3, after V lost 2 bases and J lost 4 bases. The CDR3 contains 15 residues. Germline V CDR1 and CDR2: SGHVS, FNYEAQ. The CDR3 nucleotides are TGTGCCAGCAGCTTAAGGACAGGGGGCCGAGAGACCCAGTACTTC. It yields the protein CASSLRTGGRETQYF.

The chain joins TRBV9 to TRBJ1-1; maybe TRBD1 (5 bases). Germline assignment: CDR1 SGDLS and CDR2 YYNGEE. Trimming left V 0 bases short and J 7 bases short, with 13 bases between. This CDR3 is built from 14 residues. CDR3 sequence reads: CASSVVRKGSEAFF. CDR3 sequence (DNA): TGTGCCAGCAGCGTAGTGAGAAAGGGGAGTGAAGCTTTCTTT.

This clone was counted a few times. The chain combines TRBV10-1 with TRBJ1-2; no clear D gene. The CDR3 covers 9 residues. CDR1 and CDR2 from the germline V gene are WNHNN and SYGVQD (reference sequence). Trimming cost V 4 bases and J 8 bases, with 2 bases left between them. CDR3 protein: CASSAGYTF. The CDR3 nucleotides are TGCGCCAGCAGTGCAGGCTACACCTTC.

The V call is TRBV15, the J call TRBJ1-5; D unresolved. CDR3 size: 14 residues. From germline, CDR1 is LNHNV and CDR2 YYDKDF (reference sequence). The V end was cut by 0 bases, the J end by 4 bases, with 7 bases between. For the CDR3, the DNA is TGTGCCACCAGCAGAGATCGGCGGAATCAGCCCCAGCATTTT. It translates to CATSRDRRNQPQHF.

The chain couples TRBV5-8 to TRBJ1-5, with D possibly being TRBD1 (6 bases). The V end was cut by 4 bases, the J end by 6 bases, with 14 bases between. This CDR3 spans 14 amino acids. Germline-derived CDR1 and CDR2 are SGHTS and YDEGEE. This CDR3 reads CASSRTGRGQPQHF. In DNA form, the CDR3 reads TGTGCCAGCAGCCGAACAGGGAGGGGTCAGCCCCAGCATTTT.

The genes are TRBV5-6 and TRBJ2-5; 9 nucleotides agree with TRBD1. Unmatched junction bases numbered 7, after V lost 2 bases and J lost 5 bases. This CDR3 contains 15 residues. Per the germline V gene, CDR1 is SGHDT and CDR2 is YYEEEE. The CDR3 is CASSFGDREGETQYF. The CDR3 DNA reads as TGTGCCAGCAGCTTCGGGGACAGGGAGGGGGAGACCCAGTACTTC.

This chain connects TRBV18 to TRBJ1-2; D is uncertain. V was shortened by 3 bases and J by 2 bases, with 4 bases between the two germline ends. The CDR3 runs 12 residues. Per the germline V gene, CDR1 is KGHSH and CDR2 is LQKENI. Here the CDR3 DNA reads TGTGCCAGCTCACCCCTAAACTATGGCTACACCTTC. Residues: CASSPLNYGYTF.

This sequence joins TRBV5-8 and TRBJ1-3; no definite D call. Looked up from germline, CDR1 is SGHTS and CDR2 is YDEGEE. The V end was cut by 2 bases, the J end by 2 bases, with 8 bases between. The CDR3 spans 14 residues. The CDR3 sequence: CASSLRRTGNTIYF. Here the CDR3 DNA reads TGTGCCAGCAGCTTACGACGGACTGGAAACACCATATATTTT.

This clone was recorded a few times. The chain couples TRBV19 to TRBJ1-6, with 7 bases fitting TRBD1. The length of the CDR3 is 13 residues. The germline CDR1 and CDR2 sequences are LNHDA and SQIVND (reference sequence). V shed 4 bases, J shed 8 bases, and the junction held 2 bases outside the gene matches. Here the CDR3 reads CASSTTGDSPLHF. In DNA form, the CDR3 reads TGTGCCAGTAGTACCACAGGGGATTCACCCCTCCACTTT.

The CDR3 bases are TGTGCCAGCAGTTCGTCGGGCCCCTACGAGCAGTACTTC. This codes for CASSSSGPYEQYF. The gene calls are TRBV28 and TRBJ2-7; no reliable D call. There are 13 residues in the CDR3. Germline loops: CDR1 MDHEN, CDR2 SYDVKM. Between the trimmed V and J ends, which lost 4 bases and 2 bases, there was a span of 9 bases.

The chain links TRBV27 to TRBJ1-5, with D hard to call. V lost 1 base and J lost 2, with 6 bases in between. Germline assignment: CDR1 MNHEY and CDR2 SMNVEV (reference sequence). The CDR3 length is 14 residues. The CDR3 DNA reads as TGTGCCAGCAGTTTATTCGGACGCAATCAGCCCCAGCATTTT. Its translation is CASSLFGRNQPQHF.